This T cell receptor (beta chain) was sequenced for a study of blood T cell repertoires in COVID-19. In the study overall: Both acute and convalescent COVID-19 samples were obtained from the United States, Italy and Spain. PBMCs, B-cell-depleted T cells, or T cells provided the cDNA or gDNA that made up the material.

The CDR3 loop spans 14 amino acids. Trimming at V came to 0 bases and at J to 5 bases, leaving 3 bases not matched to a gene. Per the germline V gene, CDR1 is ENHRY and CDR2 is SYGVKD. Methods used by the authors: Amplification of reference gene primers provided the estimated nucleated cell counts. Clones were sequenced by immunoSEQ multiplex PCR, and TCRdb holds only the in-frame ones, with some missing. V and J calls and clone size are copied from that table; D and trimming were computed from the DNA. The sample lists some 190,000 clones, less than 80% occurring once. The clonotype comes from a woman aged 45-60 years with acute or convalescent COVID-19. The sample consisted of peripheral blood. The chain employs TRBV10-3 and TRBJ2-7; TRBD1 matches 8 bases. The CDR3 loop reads CAISESDRGHEQYF. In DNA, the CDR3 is TGTGCCATCAGTGAGTCTGACAGGGGTCACGAGCAGTACTTC.